These T cell receptor beta chains were read from a single sample in a study of regulatory T cells in long-lasting Graves disease. TCRdb re-derived calls from the multiplex PCR reads in MiXCR, one entry per CDR3 protein. This table has 650,000 to 700,000 distinct CDR3 sequences, 25% to 35% appearing once. Sequencing used peripheral blood mononuclear cells (PBMCs), obtained when the disease was refractory, from a patient treated with antithyroid drugs. These receptors came from a female donor with Graves disease. CDR3s include the opening cysteine and the closing phenylalanine or tryptophan. Fields, in order: J gene, V gene, CDR3 protein.

>TRBJ1-1|TRBV6-1
CASSRNQVTDWGEAFF
>TRBJ2-7|TRBV11-2
CAKREPVPYEQYF
>TRBJ1-5|TRBV19
CASSIDPGYSNQPQHF
>TRBJ2-7|TRBV7-9
CASSMKEKIYEQYF
>TRBJ1-1|TRBV28
CASSLNTGPLENTEAFF
>TRBJ2-4|TRBV30
CAWSVRLGDIQYF
>TRBJ1-5|TRBV6-4
CASRGDSYSNQPQHF
>TRBJ2-7|TRBV3-1
CASSQDLTVEQYF
>TRBJ2-6|TRBV19
CASSKTGANVLTF
>TRBJ2-2|TRBV7-6
CASSPHSGFDTGELFF
>TRBJ1-4|TRBV28
CASSAGHRTTNEKLFF